The next 15 T cell receptor beta chains were all read from a single sample in a study of blood T cell repertoires in COVID-19. Only in-frame clones appear in the TCRdb table, and some are missing; sequencing was by immunoSEQ multiplex PCR. The repertoire holds fewer than 250,000 clones, with roughly 78% as singletons. The specimen was peripheral blood. Every receptor here comes from a woman in her thirties or forties with acute or convalescent COVID-19.

This chain joins TRBV14 and TRBJ2-7; 7 nucleotides line up with TRBD1. The CDR3 runs to 15 residues. The V and J ends lost 2 bases and 2 bases, in that order; junction bases with no gene match: 6. From germline, CDR1 is SGHDN and CDR2 FVKESK. CDR3 residues: CASSQFGTDTYEQYF. CDR3 nucleotide sequence: TGTGCCAGCAGCCAATTCGGGACAGATACCTACGAGCAGTACTTC.

The V call is TRBV5-5, the J call TRBJ2-2, with 8 bases matching TRBD1. The CDR3 spans 14 residues. Trimming cost V 7 bases and J 9 bases; bases outside gene matches: 11. Germline V gene data show CDR1 as SGHKS and CDR2 as YYEKEE (reference sequence). CDR3 sequence: CASGTGTGARELFF. CDR3 DNA: TGTGCCAGCGGGACCGGGACAGGAGCCCGGGAGCTGTTTTTT.

The CDR3 is CASSLEDRAYNEQFF. The CDR3 DNA follows: TGTGCCAGCAGTTTAGAGGACAGGGCCTACAATGAGCAGTTCTTC. The chain joins TRBV27 to TRBJ2-1, with 8 bases fitting TRBD1. V lost 2 bases, J lost 2 bases, and 2 bases stayed unmatched. Germline-derived CDR1 and CDR2 are MNHEY and SMNVEV (reference sequence). CDR3 length: 15 amino acids.

The chain is built from TRBV5-4 and TRBJ1-6, with TRBD1 as a possible D gene (6 bases). CDR1 SGHNT and CDR2 YYREEE come from the germline V gene (reference sequence). Trimming took off 4 bases at V and 9 bases at J, with 14 bases between the two ends. This CDR3 is built from 14 residues. CDR3 DNA sequence: TGTGCCAGCAGCCCAGCACGAGGGGGTTCACCCCTCCACTTT. As protein: CASSPARGGSPLHF.

The chain has TRBV6-4 and TRBJ2-1; maybe TRBD2 (6 bases). Trimming stripped 4 bases from V and 5 bases from J, with 12 bases between. The CDR3 extends over 14 amino acids. Germline assignment: CDR1 MRHNA and CDR2 SNTAGT. The CDR3 region has the DNA TGTGCCAGCAGTGGGGGGACTCATAACAATGAGCAGTTCTTC. This codes for CASSGGTHNNEQFF.

This sequence joins TRBV5-6 and TRBJ2-7, with D unclear. Germline assignment: CDR1 SGHDT and CDR2 YYEEEE. The CDR3 spans 12 residues. V was trimmed by 0 bases and J by 6 bases, leaving 7 bases between them. Here the CDR3 reads CASSLVTVEQYF. The CDR3 DNA sequence: TGTGCCAGCAGCTTGGTCACAGTCGAGCAGTACTTC.

The chain employs TRBV11-2 and TRBJ1-3, with a weak D call TRBD1 (6 bases). Germline loops: CDR1 SGHAT, CDR2 FQNNGV. The CDR3 extends over 17 amino acids. V was shortened by 3 bases and J by 4 bases, with 19 bases between the two germline ends. DNA for the CDR3: TGTGCCAGCAGCTTGGGGGTGACAGGCTCTGTGGGAAACACCATATATTTT. It codes for CASSLGVTGSVGNTIYF.

The chain uses TRBV19 and TRBJ1-1, with 9 bases fitting TRBD1. There are 11 residues in the CDR3. The V gene end was trimmed by 9 bases and the J gene end by 11 bases; junction bases not matched to a gene: 7. Per the germline V gene, CDR1 is LNHDA and CDR2 is SQIVND (reference sequence). CDR3 sequence: CASGDREDAFF. In DNA form, the CDR3 reads TGTGCCAGCGGGGACAGGGAGGACGCTTTCTTT.

V usage is TRBV7-6 and J usage is TRBJ2-7; maybe TRBD2 (8 bases). The CDR3 loop spans 15 amino acids. Trimming shortened V by 2 bases and J by 7 bases, and 18 bases separated the two germline ends. Germline V gene sequence: CDR1 SGHVS, CDR2 FNYEAQ. CDR3 DNA: TGTGCCAGCAGCTTAAGCAGGGGGACTAGTAGAGAGCAGTACTTC. This translates into CASSLSRGTSREQYF.

Only a few counts were recorded for this clone. The CDR3 here is CASSQIDRSTEAFF. In DNA form, the CDR3 reads TGTGCCAGCAGTCAAATCGACAGAAGCACTGAAGCTTTCTTT. The V gene is TRBV2, the J gene TRBJ1-1; perhaps TRBD1 as D (5 bases). Germline CDR1 and CDR2: SNHLY and FYNNEI. The CDR3 has 14 amino acids. Trimming stripped 5 bases from V and 4 bases from J, with 14 bases between. The variable domain in full, with the rest retrieved from reference TRBV2 and TRBJ1-1, is EPEVTQTPSHQVTQMGQEVILRCVPISNHLYFYWYRQILGQKVEFLVSFYNNEISEKSEIFDDQFSVERPDGSNFTLKIRSTKLEDSAMYFCASSQIDRSTEAFFGQGTRLTVV.

V gene TRBV19 combines with J gene TRBJ2-2; 10 bases are a match to TRBD1. Trimming cost V 1 base and J 6 bases; bases outside gene matches: 8. Germline V gene lookup returns CDR1 LNHDA and CDR2 SQIVND (reference sequence). The CDR3 runs to 17 residues. CDR3 sequence reads: CASSIAHGQGEAGELFF. The CDR3 DNA sequence: TGTGCCAGTAGTATAGCCCACGGACAGGGGGAGGCCGGGGAGCTGTTTTTT.

This rearrangement joins TRBV27 to TRBJ2-1; perhaps TRBD2 as D (6 bases). V was cut by 2 bases and J by 2 bases, with 13 bases left in between. The CDR3 contains 16 residues. Germline lookup yields CDR1 MNHEY and CDR2 SMNVEV (reference sequence). The CDR3 DNA follows: TGTGCCAGCAGTTTAGGGGCGGGGCGGGCCTACAATGAGCAGTTCTTC. This sequence encodes CASSLGAGRAYNEQFF.

The chain recombines TRBV7-2 with TRBJ2-7, with TRBD1 identical over 8 bases. The CDR3 has 15 amino acids. Per germline, CDR1 SGHTA and CDR2 FQGNSA. Trimming took 0 bases from V and 2 from J; bases not matched to a gene: 3. The CDR3 DNA reads TGTGCCAGCAGCTTAGCTTCAGGGGGCCCCTACGAGCAGTACTTC. It is translated as CASSLASGGPYEQYF.

The chain is built from TRBV6-4 and TRBJ2-1; D perhaps matches TRBD2 (6 bases). Germline lookup yields CDR1 MRHNA and CDR2 SNTAGT. The CDR3 is 15 amino acids. Trimming cost V 3 bases and J 3 bases, with 12 bases left between them. CDR3 nucleotide sequence: TGTGCCAGCAGTGAGGGGGGAACCGACTACAATGAGCAGTTCTTC. Translating it yields CASSEGGTDYNEQFF.

The chain recombines TRBV3-1 (or the pseudogene TRBV3-2) with TRBJ1-1; a weak D match, TRBD1 (6 bases). With 4 bases removed from V and 11 bases from J, the gap between germline ends came to 20 bases. From germline, CDR1 is LGHDT and CDR2 YNNKEL (reference sequence). The CDR3 is made up of 14 amino acids. CDR3 in DNA: TGTGCCAGCAGCCCCCGCGGACAGTCGGTTAGGGCTTTCTTT. Translated, it gives CASSPRGQSVRAFF.